The sequence of this T cell receptor beta chain was determined in a study of PD-L1 blockade in urothelial cancer. Study as a whole: Patients with male sex and bladder-origin urothelial cancer accounted for about 85% of the roughly 30 enrolled. Median T cell yield from blood was fewer than 150,000. Blood analyses occurred 3 weeks (second dose) and 6 weeks post treatment start. General study points: Below-median TCR clonality that was measured in pretreatment blood predicted better survival.

Of note for this clone: Its antigen is still unknown.

Sequenced by immunoSEQ multiplex PCR; TCRdb stores in-frame clones only, minus some. The sample gives 75,000 to 95,000 clones, roughly nine tenths of which show up once; approximately 9% is in the top ten. This CDR3 has 16 amino acids. V was pared by 4 bases and J by 6 bases, with 20 bases between. Germline assignment: CDR1 SGHRS and CDR2 YFSETQ. The receptor was isolated from a man aged 55 to 69 with urothelial cancer. Sequences were derived from PBMCs, sampled around atezolizumab (anti-PD-L1) treatment. The chain couples TRBV5-1 to TRBJ2-1, with D possibly matching TRBD1 (6 bases). The CDR3 reads CASSPGRQVLINEQFF. CDR3 bases: TGCGCCAGCAGCCCAGGACGACAGGTTTTGATCAATGAGCAGTTCTTC.